Listed here are 17 T cell receptor beta chains from one sample, sequenced in a study of CD8 T cells in Susac syndrome. Random hexamers served to reverse transcribe roughly 0.5 to 1 ug RNA. TCRdb passed the immunoSEQ multiplex PCR reads through MiXCR, listing each CDR3 protein once. The table records about 66,000 distinct CDR3 sequences, about 94% of them present only once. The specimen sequenced was CD8+ T cells from PBMCs. Every receptor here comes from a human donor with multiple sclerosis.

The chain has TRBV7-9 and TRBJ2-7; TRBD2 is a possible D gene (7 bases). CDR3 length equals 14 residues. CDR1 SEHNR and CDR2 FQNEAQ come from the germline V gene (reference sequence). Trimming left V 8 bases short and J 0 bases short, with 14 bases between. CDR3 protein: CASGGGVISYEQYF. The CDR3 nucleotides read TGTGCCAGCGGAGGGGGGGTTATCTCCTACGAGCAGTACTTC.

The chain combines TRBV2 with TRBJ1-5; TRBD1 agrees at 9 bases. The CDR3 runs to 14 residues. Germline trimming cut 5 bases from V and 2 bases from J; bases unmatched to any gene: 1. From germline, CDR1 is SNHLY and CDR2 FYNNEI. In nucleotides, the CDR3 is TGTGCCAGCAGTAGGACAGGGGGCAATCAGCCCCAGCATTTT. This codes for CASSRTGGNQPQHF.

The gene calls are TRBV9 and TRBJ2-1; TRBD1 aligns across 12 bases. CDR3 length equals 16 residues. Germline V CDR1 and CDR2: SGDLS, YYNGEE. Trimming took 0 bases from V and 8 from J; bases not matched to a gene: 6. The chain's CDR3 is CASSVVGTGGRDEQFF. The DNA for the CDR3 is TGTGCCAGCAGCGTAGTGGGGACAGGGGGCAGGGATGAGCAGTTCTTC.

This clonotype was picked up a small number of times. V usage is TRBV13 and J usage is TRBJ1-2; TRBD1 agrees at 9 bases. The germline gives CDR1 PRHDT, CDR2 FYEKMQ (reference sequence). The CDR3 runs 12 residues. With 5 bases clipped from V and 6 bases from J, the junction kept 1 base outside the gene matches. The CDR3 here is CASSRTGDGYTF. The CDR3, as DNA: TGTGCCAGCAGCCGGACAGGGGATGGCTACACCTTC.

V usage is TRBV29-1 and J usage is TRBJ2-1; 8 nucleotides line up with TRBD2. CDR1 SQVTM and CDR2 ANQGSEA come from the germline V gene. The CDR3 consists of 15 residues. V shed 6 bases, J shed 0 bases, and the junction held 7 bases outside the gene matches. The CDR3 here is CSVEFSGISYNEQFF. CDR3 bases: TGCAGCGTGGAATTTAGCGGGATCTCCTACAATGAGCAGTTCTTC.

V gene TRBV7-9 combines with J gene TRBJ2-5; no reliable D call. This CDR3 contains 13 residues. The V and J ends lost 3 bases and 5 bases respectively, with 10 bases between them. Germline CDR1 and CDR2: SEHNR and FQNEAQ (reference sequence). CDR3 in DNA: TGTGCCAGCAGCTTTCGGACCGAGGAGACCCAGTACTTC. It codes for CASSFRTEETQYF. Complete variable domain (other parts from reference TRBV7-9 and TRBJ2-5): DTGVSQNPRHKITKRGQNVTFRCDPISEHNRLYWYRQTLGQGPEFLTYFQNEAQLEKSRLLSDRFSAERPKGSFSTLEIQRTEQGDSAMYLCASSFRTEETQYFGPGTRLLVL.

This chain joins TRBV7-9 and TRBJ2-1; D not certain. The CDR3 consists of 16 residues. With 0 bases removed from V and 0 bases from J, the gap between germline ends came to 9 bases. Germline CDR1 reads SEHNR; CDR2 reads FQNEAQ (reference sequence). The CDR3 sequence is CASSLAPLGSYNEQFF. The CDR3 bases are TGTGCCAGCAGCTTAGCACCCTTAGGCTCCTACAATGAGCAGTTCTTC.

This chain joins TRBV4-1 and TRBJ2-7, with TRBD1 matching over 11 bases. The CDR3 loop spans 16 amino acids. In germline, CDR1 is MGHRA, CDR2 YSYEKL. The V segment lost 2 bases and the J segment 6 bases; nucleotides outside the gene matches: 9. DNA of the CDR3: TGCGCCAGCAGCCAACAGTCGGGACAGGGGGATGGCGAGCAGTACTTC. Amino acid sequence: CASSQQSGQGDGEQYF.

The V call is TRBV5-4, the J call TRBJ2-5, with D tentatively TRBD1 or TRBD2 (5 bases each). The germline V gene has CDR1 SGHNT and CDR2 YYREEE (reference sequence). The V and J ends lost 4 bases and 4 bases respectively, with 14 bases between them. The CDR3 runs 14 residues. CDR3: CASSQETGLETQYF. The CDR3 DNA is TGTGCCAGCAGCCAAGAGACGGGGCTAGAGACCCAGTACTTC. The whole variable domain, filled in from reference TRBV5-4 and TRBJ2-5, reads ETGVTQSPTHLIKTRGQQVTLRCSSQSGHNTVSWYQQALGQGPQFIFQYYREEENGRGNFPPRFSGLQFPNYSSELNVNALELDDSALYLCASSQETGLETQYFGPGTRLLVL.

Concerning this clonotype: A read error may account for a junction end that differs from germline. J is TRBJ2-7 and V is TRBV29-1; TRBD1 might be the D (6 bases). The germline V gene has CDR1 SQVTM and CDR2 ANQGSEA. CDR3 length equals 14 residues. CDR3 sequence: CSVEGAGEPYEQYF. The CDR3 coding sequence is TGCAGCGTCGAAGGGGCAGGGGAACCCTACGAGCAGTACTTC.

The genes are TRBV28 and TRBJ2-7; a possible D gene is TRBD1 (6 bases). The V end was cut by 5 bases, the J end by 4 bases, with 12 bases between. CDR1 MDHEN and CDR2 SYDVKM come from the germline V gene. This CDR3 is 13 amino acids long. CDR3 DNA sequence: TGTGCCAGCAGTCCCTCCGGACAGTACGAGCAGTACTTC. It yields the protein CASSPSGQYEQYF.

The chain carries TRBV20-1 and TRBJ2-7; 9 bases match TRBD2. J was trimmed by 3 bases and V by 3 bases; bases with no gene match: 6. This CDR3 spans 14 amino acids. CDR1 DFQATT and CDR2 SNEGSKA come from the germline V gene (reference sequence). The CDR3 bases are TGCAGTGCTAGGGGTGAGCGGGAGGACTACGAGCAGTACTTC. Translation: CSARGEREDYEQYF.

The genes are TRBV5-1 and TRBJ2-7, with 10 bases that match TRBD2. The CDR3 contains 14 residues. J lost 5 bases, V lost 0 bases, and 2 bases had no gene match. CDR1 and CDR2 from the germline V gene are SGHRS and YFSETQ. This CDR3 reads CASSLGLAGDEQYF. Here the CDR3 DNA reads TGCGCCAGCAGCTTGGGGCTAGCGGGGGACGAGCAGTACTTC.

V usage is TRBV30 and J usage is TRBJ2-1; D tentatively fits TRBD1 or TRBD2 (6 bases each). V was clipped by 0 bases and J by 4 bases, with 16 bases between them. This CDR3 has 16 residues. Germline values: CDR1 GTSNPN, CDR2 SVGIG (reference sequence). The CDR3 is CAWSVTAGAGYNEQFF. CDR3 nucleotides: TGTGCCTGGAGTGTAACCGCAGGGGCGGGATACAATGAGCAGTTCTTC.

The chain has TRBV9 and TRBJ1-6, with 7 nucleotides matching TRBD1. The CDR3 is made up of 14 amino acids. J gave up 12 bases and V 2 bases, and 8 bases lay outside the gene matches. CDR1 and CDR2 from the germline V gene are SGDLS and YYNGEE. CDR3 loop: CASSVRDRVEPLHF. DNA of the CDR3: TGTGCCAGCAGCGTTAGGGACAGAGTCGAACCCCTCCACTTT.

The CDR3 nucleotides read TGTGCCAGCAGTGACGGGGTCAATTCACCCCTCCACTTT. As protein: CASSDGVNSPLHF. This rearrangement joins TRBV2 to TRBJ1-6, with D unresolved. This CDR3 has 13 amino acids. The ends were cut back, 3 bases at V and 7 bases at J, with 7 bases in the middle. Germline V lookup: CDR1 SNHLY, CDR2 FYNNEI. Supplemented by reference TRBV2 and TRBJ1-6, the full variable domain reads EPEVTQTPSHQVTQMGQEVILRCVPISNHLYFYWYRQILGQKVEFLVSFYNNEISEKSEIFDDQFSVERPDGSNFTLKIRSTKLEDSAMYFCASSDGVNSPLHFGNGTRLTVT.

V usage is TRBV9 and J usage is TRBJ1-4, with 7 bases lining up with TRBD1. Per germline, CDR1 SGDLS and CDR2 YYNGEE. The V gene end was trimmed by 4 bases and the J gene end by 0 bases; junction bases not matched to a gene: 9. The CDR3 is 17 residues long. CDR3 sequence (DNA): TGTGCCAGCAGCTTCACCAGGGGGTCGGCAACTAATGAAAAACTGTTTTTT. It translates to CASSFTRGSATNEKLFF.